This T cell receptor (beta chain) stems from a study of blood T cell repertoires in COVID-19 (TCRdb year 2020). For context, the study as a whole: Samples covering the acute and convalescent phases of COVID-19 were provided by collaborators in the United States, Italy and Spain. The prospective study material was composed of cDNA or gDNA derived from T cells, B-cell-depleted T cells, or PBMCs. Deeply sampled blood TCRbeta repertoires from subjects exposed to, actively infected with, or recovered from COVID-19 were included in the dataset. A freely available public database, intended as a resource for researchers studying the immune response to SARS-CoV-2, is where the repertoires were released. Samples came from the ongoing ImmuneRACE study (first 160 participants) plus 1,254 subjects from 6 global collaborators. The sample metadata nearly always contained a de-identified subject ID, COVID-19 status, age in years and sex. HLA class I and class II types, where available, came from metadata supplied by the sample provider rather than from assay-based typing. Overall study outcomes, separate from this receptor: How much clinical and demographic metadata was included differed by source and by participant, and the metadata was provided uncurated.

Participants in the prospective study were enrolled through a virtual design, were aged roughly 18 to 100 years, and lived in under 25 United States geographic areas. In the prospective study, cohorts were assigned on the basis of participant-reported clinical history obtained from a screening survey and a study questionnaire. A participant counted as exposed if, within 2 weeks of entering the study, that participant had been in contact with someone who had a PCR-confirmed or clinician-diagnosed COVID-19 case. In the prospective study, mobile phlebotomists collected whole blood, serum and a nasopharyngeal or oropharyngeal swab from each participant. Additional blood draws and questionnaires over an approximately two-month period could optionally be provided by prospective study participants. Before DNA extraction, blood samples from the prospective study were shipped at room temperature or frozen.

Turning to this clone: Its antigen is still unknown. The sample holds no much larger clone one base away, and base qualities are not on file.

TCRbeta CDR3 regions were amplified from genomic DNA by means of the immunoSEQ Assay, a bias-controlled multiplex PCR. Per the authors' processing: Nucleated cell counts per sample were estimated from amplification of reference gene primers within the assay. To quantify the absolute abundance of each unique TCRbeta CDR3 rearrangement, sequence reads were collapsed and filtered. Productive Simpson clonality was computed per sample as the square root of Simpson's diversity index over productive rearrangements. Drawn from immuneACCESS, this table holds only the in-frame rearrangements with V and J called that TCRdb kept. Clones are partly lost; checked studies trace under half to an unresolved V gene and leave the rest unexplained. That table gives V, J and clone size, and the DNA gave D and trimming. The sample table shows roughly 260,000 clones, and approximately 83% are seen once. About 3.9% of the sample is in the top ten clones.

V is clipped by 4 bases and J by 2 bases, and the sequence between their germline boundaries is 11 bases long. Taken from cysteine to phenylalanine, the CDR3 has 14 residues. The entry retains the CDR3 DNA only, 42 bases that are in frame from base 1. CDR1 is given as LGHDT and CDR2 as YNNKEL, both from the germline V gene (reference sequence). The sample consisted of PBMCs or T cells enriched from blood (not recorded which). The TCR originated in a woman between 40 and 55 years old who had been exposed to COVID-19. The chain couples TRBV3-1 (or the pseudogene TRBV3-2) to TRBJ1-1; TRBD1 could be the D gene, as 6 bases match. The nucleotide sequence is TGTGCCAGCAGCCCAAACAGGGAAAACACTGAAGCTTTCTTT. This is translated as CASSPNRENTEAFF.